The source of this T cell receptor beta chain is a study of patients and donors after allogeneic stem cell transplantation. One entry per CDR3 protein, called by TCRdb with MiXCR from the RT-PCR reads. The sample has about a million distinct CDR3 sequences, more than 15% seen once. This clonotype was seen a handful of times. The sample comprised blood, either unsorted or a sorted T cell fraction (not recorded which). The TCR was taken from a human donor who was either an allogeneic HSCT recipient or a stem cell or donor lymphocyte infusion donor (not recorded which). It is not recorded whose cells these are; they may come from a transplant donor.

CDR3 loop: CATAVGGNQPQHF. In DNA, the CDR3 is TGTGCCACCGCTGTTGGGGGCAATCAGCCCCAGCATTTT. This chain uses TRBV24-1 with TRBJ1-5; D is uncertain. Trimming left V 9 bases short and J 2 bases short, with 10 bases between. The CDR3 has 13 residues. The V gene's germline CDR1 is KGHDR and CDR2 SFDVKD.